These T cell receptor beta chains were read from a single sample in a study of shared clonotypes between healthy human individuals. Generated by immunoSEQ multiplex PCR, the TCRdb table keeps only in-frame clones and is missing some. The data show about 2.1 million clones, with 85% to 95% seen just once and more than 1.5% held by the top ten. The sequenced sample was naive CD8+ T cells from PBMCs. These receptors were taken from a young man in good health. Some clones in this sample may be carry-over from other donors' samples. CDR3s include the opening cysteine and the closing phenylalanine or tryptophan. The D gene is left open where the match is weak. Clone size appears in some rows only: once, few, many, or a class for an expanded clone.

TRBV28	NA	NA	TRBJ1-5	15	CASNPTVPLNQPQHF	TGTGCCAGCAACCCGACAGTACCACTCAATCAGCCCCAGCATTTT
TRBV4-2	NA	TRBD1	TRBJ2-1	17	CASSQVSRDRAHNEQFF	TGTGCCAGCAGCCAAGTTTCAAGGGACAGGGCCCACAATGAGCAGTTCTTC
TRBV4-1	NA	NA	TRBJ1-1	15	CASSQRSDPKTEAFF	TGCGCCAGCAGCCAAAGGTCGGACCCGAAGACTGAAGCTTTCTTT
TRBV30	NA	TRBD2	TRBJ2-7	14	CAWTKTSASYEQYF	TGTGCCTGGACCAAGACTAGCGCTTCCTACGAGCAGTACTTC
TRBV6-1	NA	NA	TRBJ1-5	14	CASRDPYSNQPQHF	TGTGCCAGCAGGGATCCCTATAGCAATCAGCCCCAGCATTTT
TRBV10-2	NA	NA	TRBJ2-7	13	CASSEPPAGEQYF	TGCGCCAGCTCAGAGCCCCCGGCGGGTGAGCAGTACTTC
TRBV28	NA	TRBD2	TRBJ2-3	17	CASSLPKGSGAGDTQYF	TGTGCCAGCAGTTTACCCAAGGGATCGGGAGCGGGGGATACGCAGTATTTT
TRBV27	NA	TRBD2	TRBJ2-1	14	CASGAGGRYNEQFF	TGTGCCAGCGGCGCGGGAGGACGCTACAATGAGCAGTTCTTC
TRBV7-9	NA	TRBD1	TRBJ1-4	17	CASSKRDTGGTNEKLFF	TGTGCCAGCAGCAAACGGGATACAGGGGGCACTAATGAAAAACTGTTTTTT
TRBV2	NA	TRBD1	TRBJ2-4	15	CASSDEGTGKNIQYF	TGTGCCAGCAGTGACGAGGGGACAGGGAAAAACATTCAGTACTTC
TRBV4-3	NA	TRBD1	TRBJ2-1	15	CASSPGTAPNNEQFF	TGCGCCAGCAGCCCCGGGACAGCCCCGAACAATGAGCAGTTCTTC
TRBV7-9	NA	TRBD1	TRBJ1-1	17	CASSSGQSKSLNTEAFF	TGTGCCAGCAGCTCGGGACAGTCCAAAAGTCTGAACACTGAAGCTTTCTTT
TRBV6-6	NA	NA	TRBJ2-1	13	CASSYSADNEQFF	TGTGCCAGCAGTTACTCTGCGGACAATGAGCAGTTCTTC
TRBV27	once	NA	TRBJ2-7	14	CASSFRGALNEQYF	TGTGCCAGCAGTTTTCGGGGTGCTCTAAACGAGCAGTACTTC
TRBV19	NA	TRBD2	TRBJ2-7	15	CASSELAGVNYEQYF	TGTGCCAGTAGTGAACTAGCGGGAGTGAACTACGAGCAGTACTTC
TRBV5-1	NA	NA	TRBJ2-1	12	CASSQPGDEQFF	TGCGCCAGCAGCCAACCTGGGGATGAGCAGTTCTTC
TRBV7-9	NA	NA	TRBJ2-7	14	CASSLGQVIYEQYF	TGTGCCAGCAGCTTAGGGCAGGTAATCTACGAGCAGTACTTC
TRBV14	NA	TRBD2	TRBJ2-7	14	CASSPIAPGGEQYF	TGTGCCAGCAGCCCTATCGCACCCGGGGGGGAGCAGTACTTC
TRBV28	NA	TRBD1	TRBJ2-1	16	CASSSDGTGYYNEQFF	TGTGCCAGCAGTTCCGACGGGACAGGGTACTACAATGAGCAGTTCTTC
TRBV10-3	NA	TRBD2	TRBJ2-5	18	CAISESTSGSLLAETQYF	TGTGCCATCAGTGAGAGCACTAGCGGGAGTCTGCTGGCGGAGACCCAGTACTTC
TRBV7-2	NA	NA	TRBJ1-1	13	CASGADSSTEAFF	TGTGCCAGCGGTGCAGACTCTTCCACTGAAGCTTTCTTT
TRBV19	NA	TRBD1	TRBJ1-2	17	CASSTPSRSDRPLSRTF	TGTGCCAGTAGCACTCCCTCGCGCTCGGACAGGCCACTATCGAGGACCTTC
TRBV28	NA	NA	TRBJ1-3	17	CASTLRGSGTPGNTIYF	TGTGCCAGCACCCTCCGGGGTAGCGGGACCCCTGGAAACACCATATATTTT
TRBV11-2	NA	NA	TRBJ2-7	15	CASSFSVGGIDEQYF	TGTGCCAGCAGCTTCTCAGTGGGAGGCATCGACGAGCAGTACTTC
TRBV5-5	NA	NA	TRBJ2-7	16	CASSLVLVGVEAEQYF	TGTGCCAGCAGCTTGGTACTGGTGGGGGTGGAGGCTGAGCAGTACTTC
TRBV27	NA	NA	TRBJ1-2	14	CASSLRSGPYGYTF	TGTGCCAGCAGTTTAAGATCCGGCCCCTATGGCTACACCTTC
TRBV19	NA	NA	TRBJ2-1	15	CASSPIKWAGNEQFF	TGTGCCAGTAGTCCAATCAAATGGGCCGGGAATGAGCAGTTCTTC
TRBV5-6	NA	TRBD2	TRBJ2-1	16	CASSLGSSGPKGEQFF	TGTGCCAGCAGCTTGGGGTCTAGCGGGCCTAAAGGCGAGCAGTTCTTC
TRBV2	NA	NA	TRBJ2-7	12	CASRPRTYEQYF	TGTGCCAGCAGGCCTAGAACCTACGAGCAGTACTTC
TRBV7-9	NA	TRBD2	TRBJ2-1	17	CASSLGGDSGKWDEQFF	TGTGCCAGCAGCTTAGGCGGTGATAGCGGGAAATGGGATGAGCAGTTCTTC
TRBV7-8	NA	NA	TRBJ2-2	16	CASSLGPGASAGELFF	TGTGCCAGCAGCTTAGGTCCGGGAGCATCTGCCGGGGAGCTGTTTTTT
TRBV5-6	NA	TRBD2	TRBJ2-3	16	CASRPQPSGTRDTQYF	TGTGCCAGCAGACCACAACCTAGCGGGACTCGAGATACGCAGTATTTT
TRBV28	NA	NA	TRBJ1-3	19	CASSEYRDKGTFSGNTIYF	TGTGCCAGCAGCGAATATAGGGACAAGGGGACTTTCTCTGGAAACACCATATATTTT
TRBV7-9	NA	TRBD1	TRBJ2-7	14	CASNLRDREGEQYF	TGTGCCAGCAACCTACGGGACAGGGAGGGCGAGCAGTACTTC
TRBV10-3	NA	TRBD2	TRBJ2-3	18	CAISEDPGLAGGLDTQYF	TGTGCCATCAGTGAGGACCCGGGACTAGCGGGAGGGTTAGATACGCAGTATTTT
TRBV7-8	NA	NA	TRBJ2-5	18	CASSLVSPGVKLQETQYF	TGTGCCAGCAGCTTAGTTAGTCCGGGAGTAAAACTCCAAGAGACCCAGTACTTC
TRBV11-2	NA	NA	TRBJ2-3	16	CASSLGLEGGTDTQYF	TGTGCCAGCAGCTTAGGGTTAGAGGGGGGCACAGATACGCAGTATTTT